This entry lists 27 T cell receptor beta chains sequenced from one sample in a study of blood T cell repertoires in COVID-19. Assay: immunoSEQ multiplex PCR; the TCRdb copy retains only in-frame clones and omits some. The top ten clones hold under 2.5% of a sample with some 220,000 clones, approximately 85% of them seen once. The material sequenced was peripheral blood. The origin of the receptors is a woman aged 70 to 79 with COVID-19, enrolled during active disease.

Within the sample, this clone is medium-sized. This chain uses TRBV4-1 with TRBJ1-1, with 7 bases lining up with TRBD1. Germline V gene sequence: CDR1 MGHRA, CDR2 YSYEKL. This CDR3 has 16 amino acids. V was clipped by 0 bases and J by 3 bases; unmatched bases: 7. CDR3 nucleotide sequence: TGCGCCAGCAGCCAAGAATCCGGCAGGGGGGACACTGAAGCTTTCTTT. Amino acid sequence: CASSQESGRGDTEAFF.

This chain links TRBV5-6 with TRBJ2-7; TRBD1 agrees at 10 bases. J gave up 7 bases and V 7 bases, and 11 bases lay outside the gene matches. The CDR3 runs to 14 residues. In germline, CDR1 is SGHDT, CDR2 YYEEEE. The CDR3 protein is CASGTGTGDWEQYF. The CDR3, as DNA: TGTGCCAGCGGGACCGGGACAGGGGATTGGGAGCAGTACTTC.

The rearrangement links TRBV6-5 to TRBJ1-1; D is uncertain. The CDR3 length is 13 residues. V lost 6 bases to trimming and J lost 5 bases, with 13 bases between them. Germline V CDR1 and CDR2: MNHEY, SVGAGI. The CDR3: CASRRFGETEAFF. Written as DNA, the CDR3 is TGTGCCAGCAGAAGGTTTGGGGAGACTGAAGCTTTCTTT.

The CDR3 coding sequence is TGTGCCAGCAGTGTGTCACCTAGCGGGAGGAGCAATGAGCAGTTCTTC. Translating it yields CASSVSPSGRSNEQFF. This rearrangement joins TRBV6-1 to TRBJ2-1; 11 nucleotides line up with TRBD2. V gave up 4 bases and J gave up 6 bases; unmatched junction bases: 8. The CDR3 is 16 amino acids. Germline CDR1 reads MNHNS; CDR2 reads SASEGT.

The gene calls are TRBV3-1 (or the pseudogene TRBV3-2) and TRBJ2-1; D call uncertain. The CDR3 spans 16 residues. Germline V lookup: CDR1 LGHDT, CDR2 YNNKEL (reference sequence). V lost 1 base and J 0 bases, leaving 10 bases between the germline ends. The CDR3 is CASSQAIFSSYNEQFF. The CDR3 DNA follows: TGTGCCAGCAGCCAAGCAATATTTAGCTCCTACAATGAGCAGTTCTTC.

This chain links TRBV29-1 with TRBJ1-4, with D tentatively TRBD1 (5 bases). Germline CDR1 reads SQVTM; CDR2 reads ANQGSEA. V lost 7 bases to trimming and J lost 0 bases, with 9 bases between them. The CDR3 covers 13 residues. CDR3 sequence: CSAGGTTNEKLFF. The CDR3 nucleotides read TGCAGCGCTGGGGGGACAACTAATGAAAAACTGTTTTTT.

This clone was observed once. This chain links TRBV2 with TRBJ2-1; 9 bases align to TRBD2. This CDR3 spans 15 amino acids. The germline V gene encodes CDR1 SNHLY and CDR2 FYNNEI. The V gene end was trimmed by 6 bases and the J gene end by 7 bases; junction bases not matched to a gene: 10. The CDR3 DNA is TGTGCCAGCAGGACGGGAGCGGGAGGAGGTAATGAGCAGTTCTTC. It translates to CASRTGAGGGNEQFF.

Notes on this clone: This specimen includes other DNA sequences encoding the same CDR3. This sequence joins TRBV6-5 and TRBJ2-5; TRBD2 matches at 8 bases. Germline lookup yields CDR1 MNHEY and CDR2 SVGAGI. This CDR3 is built from 13 residues. J lost 2 bases, V lost 6 bases, and 2 bases had no gene match. CDR3 sequence reads: CASSRGGQETQYF. DNA of the CDR3: TGTGCCAGCAGCCGGGGGGGGCAAGAGACCCAGTACTTC.

The gene calls are TRBV5-1 and TRBJ1-2; 8 nucleotides align to TRBD1. The CDR3 loop spans 14 amino acids. Unmatched junction bases numbered 3, after V lost 0 bases and J lost 5 bases. Germline lookup yields CDR1 SGHRS and CDR2 YFSETQ. Here the CDR3 DNA reads TGCGCCAGCAGCTTGGAGGGACAGGATTATGGCTACACCTTC. This encodes CASSLEGQDYGYTF.

V and J are TRBV2 and TRBJ2-7, with 14 bases aligning to TRBD2. Germline loops: CDR1 SNHLY, CDR2 FYNNEI. The junction had 14 bases not matched to a gene; V was cut back by 7 bases and J by 6 bases. The length of the CDR3 is 17 residues. The CDR3 reads CASNLLGLAGDSAEQYF. The CDR3 DNA sequence: TGTGCCAGCAACCTATTGGGACTAGCGGGAGACTCAGCCGAGCAGTACTTC.

The V gene is TRBV19, the J gene TRBJ2-7; D possibly corresponds to TRBD2 (5 bases). Germline assignment: CDR1 LNHDA and CDR2 SQIVND (reference sequence). The CDR3 is made up of 14 amino acids. The V end was cut by 10 bases, the J end by 1 base, with 17 bases between. CDR3 in DNA: TGTGCCACTCCGCTTAGTGAGCGGTCCTACGAGCAGTACTTC. Translation gives CATPLSERSYEQYF. The whole variable domain, filled in from reference TRBV19 and TRBJ2-7, reads DGGITQSPKYLFRKEGQNVTLSCEQNLNHDAMYWYRQDPGQGLRLIYYSQIVNDFQKGDIAEGYSVSREKKESFPLTVTSAQKNPTAFYLCATPLSERSYEQYFGPGTRLTVT.

The rearrangement uses TRBV7-2 and TRBJ2-7; tentatively, D is TRBD2 (5 bases). The CDR3 runs to 13 residues. Germline V gives CDR1 SGHTA, CDR2 FQGNSA. V lost 5 bases, J lost 3 bases, and 11 bases lay in between. The CDR3 DNA is TGTGCCAGCAGCGTACGGGGTTTCTACGAGCAGTACTTC. This encodes CASSVRGFYEQYF.

The table lists this clone with a count of one. The V call is TRBV7-9, the J call TRBJ2-1, with 7 bases lining up with TRBD2. The CDR3 contains 15 residues. CDR1 is SEHNR and CDR2 is FQNEAQ in the germline V gene (reference sequence). Trimming removed 0 bases from V and 2 bases from J; junction bases left unmatched: 1. Written as DNA, the CDR3 is TGTGCCAGCAGCTTAGCGGGAGGGCCCTACAATGAGCAGTTCTTC. Residues: CASSLAGGPYNEQFF. Supplemented by reference TRBV7-9 and TRBJ2-1, the full variable domain reads DTGVSQNPRHKITKRGQNVTFRCDPISEHNRLYWYRQTLGQGPEFLTYFQNEAQLEKSRLLSDRFSAERPKGSFSTLEIQRTEQGDSAMYLCASSLAGGPYNEQFFGPGTRLTVL.

The V gene is TRBV6-6, the J gene TRBJ1-1; perhaps TRBD1 as D (6 bases). Germline V gene lookup returns CDR1 MNHNY and CDR2 SVGAGI (reference sequence). The CDR3 is 15 residues long. Trimming removed 0 bases from V and 1 base from J, with 9 bases in between. CDR3 coding DNA: TGTGCCAGCAGTTACTCGTCGACAGGGAACACTGAAGCTTTCTTT. Protein: CASSYSSTGNTEAFF.

The rearrangement uses TRBV2 and TRBJ2-1; maybe TRBD2 (6 bases). V was shortened by 4 bases and J by 9 bases, with 13 bases between the two germline ends. The CDR3 contains 13 residues. Germline V gene data show CDR1 as SNHLY and CDR2 as FYNNEI. CDR3 in DNA: TGTGCCAGCAGTGCCGCGGGGAAGGGTGAGCAGTTCTTC. The encoded protein is CASSAAGKGEQFF.

V and J are TRBV13 and TRBJ2-1, with 16 bases fitting TRBD2. Germline trimming cut 4 bases from V and 1 base from J; bases unmatched to any gene: 4. The CDR3 covers 18 residues. CDR1 and CDR2 (germline): PRHDT, FYEKMQ (reference sequence). This CDR3 is CASSSGLAGGFSYNEQFF. In DNA, the CDR3 is TGTGCCAGCAGCTCGGGACTAGCGGGAGGGTTTTCCTACAATGAGCAGTTCTTC.

The chain uses TRBV27 and TRBJ2-1; 7 nucleotides align to TRBD1. The ends lost 5 bases at V and 7 bases at J; junction bases unmatched: 14. Germline CDR1 MNHEY, CDR2 SMNVEV (reference sequence). This CDR3 comprises 16 residues. The DNA of the CDR3 is TGTGCCAGCAGTGGGCAGACAGGGCGAAATGGGAATGAGCAGTTCTTC. Encoded protein: CASSGQTGRNGNEQFF.

V and J are TRBV4-1 and TRBJ1-4; D remains ambiguous. Germline lookup yields CDR1 MGHRA and CDR2 YSYEKL. The CDR3 covers 14 residues. The V gene lost 1 base and the J gene lost 6 bases, with 9 bases spanning the gap. CDR3 DNA: TGCGCCAGCAGCCAAGGAGAGGAGGATGAAAAACTGTTTTTT. Amino acid sequence: CASSQGEEDEKLFF.

This clone showed up just once. V gene TRBV7-9 combines with J gene TRBJ1-4; 9 bases agree with TRBD1. The CDR3 sequence is 15 residues long. Germline CDR1 is SEHNR and CDR2 is FQNEAQ (reference sequence). The V and J ends lost 5 bases and 7 bases, in that order; junction bases with no gene match: 8. The CDR3 reads CASSAGQGKGEKLFF. CDR3 bases: TGTGCCAGCAGCGCGGGACAGGGCAAAGGTGAAAAACTGTTTTTT.

J is TRBJ1-1 and V is TRBV24-1; 7 bases agree with TRBD1. The J segment lost 0 bases and the V segment lost 7 bases, leaving 4 bases of the junction unmatched. This CDR3 has 14 residues. Looked up from germline, CDR1 is KGHDR and CDR2 is SFDVKD. CDR3 in amino acids: CATRPTGLNTEAFF. The CDR3 DNA is TGTGCCACCAGACCGACAGGGTTGAACACTGAAGCTTTCTTT.

The V call is TRBV3-1 (or the pseudogene TRBV3-2), the J call TRBJ1-6, with 7 bases that match TRBD1. V shed 6 bases, J shed 6 bases, and the junction held 8 bases outside the gene matches. The germline V gene encodes CDR1 LGHDT and CDR2 YNNKEL (reference sequence). This CDR3 has 15 amino acids. CDR3 DNA sequence: TGTGCCAGCAGACTTAACAGGGGAAGTAATTCACCCCTCCACTTT. It translates to CASRLNRGSNSPLHF.

This chain connects TRBV5-4 to TRBJ1-6; D is undetermined. Germline CDR1 reads SGHNT; CDR2 reads YYREEE (reference sequence). The CDR3 has 15 residues. V lost 7 bases and J lost 5, with 16 bases in between. The CDR3 loop is CASRSLGGNNSPLHF. Written as DNA, the CDR3 is TGTGCCAGCCGCTCCTTAGGAGGGAATAATTCACCCCTCCACTTT.

This rearrangement joins TRBV20-1 to TRBJ1-2; 7 bases match TRBD1. The CDR3 covers 13 residues. Germline CDR1 DFQATT, CDR2 SNEGSKA (reference sequence). Losses at the gene ends were 3 bases for V and 6 bases for J; bases not matched to a gene: 7. The CDR3 DNA reads as TGCAGTGCTAGTGAGCTGACAGGGAATGGCTACACCTTC. It encodes CSASELTGNGYTF.

This chain links TRBV19 with TRBJ1-4, with 8 nucleotides matching TRBD1. The CDR3 runs 15 residues. V dropped 4 bases and J dropped 6; count of bases not matched to a gene: 7. Germline V lookup: CDR1 LNHDA, CDR2 SQIVND (reference sequence). The DNA for the CDR3 is TGTGCCAGTAGTACCCTCGGACAGGGTGATGAAAAACTGTTTTTT. Translation: CASSTLGQGDEKLFF.

The gene calls are TRBV9 and TRBJ2-1; possibly TRBD2 for D (5 bases). The CDR3 spans 17 residues. Germline V CDR1 and CDR2: SGDLS, YYNGEE. With 0 bases removed from V and 6 bases from J, the gap between germline ends came to 19 bases. The CDR3 loop reads CASSVGELGINRNEQFF. In nucleotides, the CDR3 is TGTGCCAGCAGCGTAGGGGAACTCGGGATTAATCGCAATGAGCAGTTCTTC.

J is TRBJ1-3 and V is TRBV9; D is unclear. Germline V gene data show CDR1 as SGDLS and CDR2 as YYNGEE. The CDR3 is 15 residues long. The ends were cut back, 0 bases at V and 4 bases at J, with 11 bases in the middle. CDR3 in DNA: TGTGCCAGCAGCGTAGCCGGAGCAGCGGGAAACACCATATATTTT. Its protein product is CASSVAGAAGNTIYF.

This sequence joins TRBV9 and TRBJ2-2, with D tentatively TRBD2 (5 bases). Germline CDR1 and CDR2: SGDLS and YYNGEE. This CDR3 has 16 amino acids. Between the trimmed V and J ends, which lost 2 bases and 6 bases, there was a span of 17 bases. CDR3 region: CASSVLGSGVAGELFF. DNA of the CDR3: TGTGCCAGCAGCGTTCTAGGGAGTGGAGTAGCCGGGGAGCTGTTTTTT.